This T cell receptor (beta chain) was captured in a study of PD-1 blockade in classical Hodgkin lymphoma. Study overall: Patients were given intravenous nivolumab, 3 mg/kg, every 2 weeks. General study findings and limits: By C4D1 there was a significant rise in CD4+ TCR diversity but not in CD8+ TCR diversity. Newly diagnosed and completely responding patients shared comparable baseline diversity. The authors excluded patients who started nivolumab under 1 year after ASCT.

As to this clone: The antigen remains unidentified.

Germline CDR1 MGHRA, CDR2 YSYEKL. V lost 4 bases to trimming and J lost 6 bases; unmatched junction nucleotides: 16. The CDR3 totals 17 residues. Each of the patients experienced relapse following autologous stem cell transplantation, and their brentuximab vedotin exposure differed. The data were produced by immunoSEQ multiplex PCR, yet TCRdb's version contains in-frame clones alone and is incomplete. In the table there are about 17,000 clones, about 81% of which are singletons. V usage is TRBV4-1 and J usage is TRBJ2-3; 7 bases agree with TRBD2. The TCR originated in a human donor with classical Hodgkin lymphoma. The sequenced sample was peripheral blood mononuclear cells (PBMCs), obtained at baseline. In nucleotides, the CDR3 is TGCGCCAGCAGCCCCCGGAGCGGGGTAGGTTCGTACGATACGCAGTATTTT. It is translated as CASSPRSGVGSYDTQYF.